This T cell receptor (beta chain) was captured by sequencing in a study of a mutant IDH1 vaccine in newly diagnosed glioma. With respect to this clone: Its matching antigen is unknown.

Time point denoted: week 35, safety follow-up. Doses consisted of 300 ug of mutant IDH1 20-mer peptide each, paired with topical imiquimod. The CDR3 is 14 amino acids. V was shortened by 3 bases and J by 2 bases, with 8 bases between the two germline ends. CDR1 and CDR2 (germline): SGHNT, YENEEA. Here immunoSEQ multiplex PCR was the method, and the copy in TCRdb shows in-frame clones only, minus some. The table includes approximately 31,000 clones, 80% to 85% detected once. The material was PBMCs, obtained from a glioma patient whose treatment included an IDH1 peptide vaccine. The chain is built from TRBV11-3 and TRBJ2-1; perhaps TRBD2 as D (6 bases). The TCR sequence derives from a woman aged 18-29 years with glioma. The CDR3 spells CASSLEGPYNEQFF. The CDR3 DNA sequence: TGTGCCAGCAGCTTGGAGGGACCCTACAATGAGCAGTTCTTC.